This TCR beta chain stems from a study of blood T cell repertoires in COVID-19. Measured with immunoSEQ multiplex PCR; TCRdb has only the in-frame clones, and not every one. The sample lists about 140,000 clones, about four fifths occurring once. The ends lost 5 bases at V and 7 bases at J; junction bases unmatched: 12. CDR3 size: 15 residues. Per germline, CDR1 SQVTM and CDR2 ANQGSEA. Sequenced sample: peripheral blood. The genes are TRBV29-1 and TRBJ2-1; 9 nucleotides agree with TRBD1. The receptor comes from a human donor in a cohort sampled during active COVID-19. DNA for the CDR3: TGCAGCGTTCCGGGTTCCGGGACAGGGTTAAATGAGCAGTTCTTC. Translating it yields CSVPGSGTGLNEQFF.